One and the same sample provided the 29 T cell receptor beta chains below, sequenced in a study of blood T cell repertoires in COVID-19. This table comes from immunoSEQ multiplex PCR, and its TCRdb copy is limited to in-frame clones, with some not included. The table includes approximately 250,000 clones, 84% detected once. The sample was peripheral blood. The receptor set was obtained from a human donor in a cohort sampled during active COVID-19.

This clone came up once. The genes are TRBV6-5 and TRBJ2-7; 7 bases agree with TRBD2. V lost 1 base to trimming and J lost 7 bases; unmatched junction nucleotides: 10. Germline V gene lookup returns CDR1 MNHEY and CDR2 SVGAGI. There are 15 residues in the CDR3. In nucleotides, the CDR3 is TGTGCCAGCAGTTACTGGGGGACTAAAGAACGGGAGCAGTACTTC. Residues: CASSYWGTKEREQYF.

The V gene is TRBV18, the J gene TRBJ1-2, with D possibly TRBD1 on 6 matching bases. Germline CDR1 reads KGHSH; CDR2 reads LQKENI. Trimming pared 3 bases from V and 5 bases from J, leaving 13 bases between. The CDR3 loop spans 14 amino acids. CDR3 loop: CASSPPTGVYGYTF. The CDR3 DNA reads TGTGCCAGCTCACCTCCGACAGGCGTATATGGCTACACCTTC. Together with reference TRBV18 and TRBJ1-2, the CDR3 gives the full variable domain: NAGVMQNPRHLVRRRGQEARLRCSPMKGHSHVYWYRQLPEEGLKFMVYLQKENIIDESGMPKERFSAEFPKEGPSILRIQQVVRGDSAAYFCASSPPTGVYGYTFGSGTRLTVV.

V and J are TRBV19 and TRBJ2-7; D is ambiguous. This CDR3 region has 12 residues. The germline V gene encodes CDR1 LNHDA and CDR2 SQIVND (reference sequence). The V end was cut by 9 bases, the J end by 2 bases, with 11 bases between. CDR3 nucleotides: TGTGCCAGCCCCGCGAGTCCCTACGAGCAGTACTTC. The encoded protein is CASPASPYEQYF.

The chain employs TRBV19 and TRBJ1-1, with 7 bases lining up with TRBD1. The CDR3 is made up of 15 amino acids. Germline loops: CDR1 LNHDA, CDR2 SQIVND (reference sequence). After removal of 3 bases from V and 7 bases from J, the junction contained 11 bases not matched to a gene. CDR3 in DNA: TGTGCCAGTAGTATCCCCCTCAGGGGGAGCAATGAAGCTTTCTTT. This codes for CASSIPLRGSNEAFF.

The chain joins TRBV28 to TRBJ2-7; TRBD2 agrees at 16 bases. The germline CDR1 and CDR2 sequences are MDHEN and SYDVKM. This CDR3 region has 17 residues. Trimming at V came to 4 bases and at J to 6 bases, leaving 9 bases not matched to a gene. The CDR3 nucleotides are TGTGCCAGCAGTTCAATAGGGACTAGCGGGAGGGAAAGCGAGCAGTACTTC. Translating it yields CASSSIGTSGRESEQYF.

The CDR3 region is CSVTSGGRGTQYF. CDR3 sequence (DNA): TGCAGCGTGACTAGCGGGGGCAGGGGGACCCAGTACTTC. The chain has TRBV29-1 and TRBJ2-5; 12 bases agree with TRBD2. Per germline, CDR1 SQVTM and CDR2 ANQGSEA. The junction had 6 bases not matched to a gene; V was cut back by 6 bases and J by 7 bases. The CDR3 extends over 13 amino acids.

The chain has TRBV7-2 and TRBJ2-3; 11 bases match TRBD2. CDR1 and CDR2 (germline): SGHTA, FQGNSA. J lost 0 bases, V lost 0 bases, and 11 bases had no gene match. The CDR3 totals 20 residues. CDR3: CASSLALLAGGLTSTDTQYF. The CDR3 nucleotides are TGTGCCAGCAGCTTAGCATTGTTAGCGGGGGGGCTAACTAGCACAGATACGCAGTATTTT.

The rearrangement links TRBV7-3 to TRBJ2-3; D is unclear. Trimming removed 1 base at V and 0 bases at J, with 11 bases between. The CDR3 has 16 residues. Germline V gives CDR1 SGHTA, CDR2 FQGTGA. CDR3 coding DNA: TGTGCCAGCAGCTTAAACGCCCTCACTAGCACAGATACGCAGTATTTT. Translation gives CASSLNALTSTDTQYF. Full variable domain (outside the CDR3, taken from reference TRBV7-3 and TRBJ2-3): GAGVSQTPSNKVTEKGKYVELRCDPISGHTALYWYRQSLGQGPEFLIYFQGTGAADDSGLPNDRFFAVRPEGSVSTLKIQRTERGDSAVYLCASSLNALTSTDTQYFGPGTRLTVL.

The J gene is TRBJ1-1, the V gene TRBV10-1; D is possibly TRBD1 (6 bases). V was clipped by 3 bases and J by 0 bases, with 11 bases between them. This CDR3 has 15 residues. Germline assignment: CDR1 WNHNN and CDR2 SYGVQD (reference sequence). DNA for the CDR3: TGCGCCAGCAGTGAAGGGGGTGAAGTGAACACTGAAGCTTTCTTT. It yields the protein CASSEGGEVNTEAFF.

The J gene is TRBJ1-2, the V gene TRBV3-1 (or the pseudogene TRBV3-2), with unresolved D. The CDR3 is 14 residues long. Per the germline V gene, CDR1 is LGHDT and CDR2 is YNNKEL (reference sequence). The V gene lost 2 bases and the J gene lost 5 bases, with 12 bases spanning the gap. The CDR3 region is CASSQREVVYGYTF. In DNA, the CDR3 is TGTGCCAGCAGCCAACGGGAAGTAGTTTATGGCTACACCTTC.

The genes are TRBV3-1 (or the pseudogene TRBV3-2) and TRBJ1-6; 10 bases are shared with TRBD1. This CDR3 has 17 residues. In germline, CDR1 is LGHDT, CDR2 YNNKEL (reference sequence). V shed 1 base, J shed 7 bases, and the junction held 7 bases outside the gene matches. The CDR3 DNA is TGTGCCAGCAGCCAAGGGGGACAGGGGACGAGGAATTCACCCCTCCACTTT. Its translation is CASSQGGQGTRNSPLHF.

J is TRBJ1-4 and V is TRBV19; D unresolved. Germline CDR1 is LNHDA and CDR2 is SQIVND (reference sequence). CDR3 size: 14 residues. Trimming removed 6 bases at V and 8 bases at J, with 16 bases between. The CDR3: CASSPQWAGEKLFF. The CDR3 DNA reads TGTGCCAGTAGCCCCCAGTGGGCGGGGGAAAAACTGTTTTTT.

The chain uses TRBV4-2 and TRBJ1-2; maybe TRBD1 (6 bases). The CDR3 totals 14 residues. The V end lost 2 bases, the J end lost 3 bases, and 10 bases lay between the germline ends. Per the germline V gene, CDR1 is LGHNA and CDR2 is YNFKEQ. CDR3 residues: CASSQTGRDYGYTF. Here the CDR3 DNA reads TGTGCCAGCAGCCAAACAGGGAGGGACTATGGCTACACCTTC.

CDR3 bases: TGTGCCAGCAGTGGAGCAGGGGGTAACTATGGCTACACCTTC. Its translation: CASSGAGGNYGYTF. The chain recombines TRBV28 with TRBJ1-2, with 7 bases identical to TRBD1. V dropped 5 bases and J dropped 1; count of bases not matched to a gene: 4. The V gene's germline CDR1 is MDHEN and CDR2 SYDVKM. This CDR3 is built from 14 residues.

This chain joins TRBV11-1 and TRBJ2-7; D is perhaps TRBD1 (6 bases). The CDR3 has 16 residues. Germline V gene lookup returns CDR1 SGHAT and CDR2 FQDESV (reference sequence). The germline V and J ends were trimmed by 1 base and 4 bases, with 17 bases remaining between them. The CDR3 here is CASSLEGQTNLYEQYF. The DNA of the CDR3 is TGTGCCAGCAGCTTAGAAGGACAGACAAACTTATACGAGCAGTACTTC.

This clone was seen a single time. This chain uses TRBV9 with TRBJ1-5, with 8 bases fitting TRBD1. The CDR3 is made up of 15 amino acids. Germline CDR1 SGDLS, CDR2 YYNGEE. The V gene end was trimmed by 4 bases and the J gene end by 4 bases; junction bases not matched to a gene: 7. CDR3 DNA: TGTGCCAGCAGCACCGGGACAGGTTTAAATCAGCCCCAGCATTTT. It codes for CASSTGTGLNQPQHF.

V usage is TRBV18 and J usage is TRBJ2-7; TRBD1 aligns across 8 bases. Looked up from germline, CDR1 is KGHSH and CDR2 is LQKENI. The V and J ends lost 3 bases and 5 bases, in that order; junction bases with no gene match: 6. The CDR3 runs 14 residues. The CDR3, as DNA: TGTGCCAGCTCACCCAGGACAGGGTTGGACGAGCAGTACTTC. Translation gives CASSPRTGLDEQYF.

CDR3 nucleotide sequence: TGCGCCAGCAGCCAAGGGGGCAATTCACCCCTCCACTTT. This encodes CASSQGGNSPLHF. The chain combines TRBV4-3 with TRBJ1-6; D is possibly TRBD1 (5 bases). The germline V and J ends were trimmed by 1 base and 7 bases, with 5 bases remaining between them. This CDR3 has 13 amino acids. Germline V CDR1 and CDR2: LGHNA, YSLEER.

This clone appeared many times. The V call is TRBV6-1, the J call TRBJ2-7; tentatively, D is TRBD2 (6 bases). This CDR3 contains 16 residues. Trimming shortened V by 3 bases and J by 0 bases, and 15 bases separated the two germline ends. The germline CDR1 and CDR2 sequences are MNHNS and SASEGT. CDR3 amino acids: CASSDLWRGSSYEQYF. Here the CDR3 DNA reads TGTGCCAGCAGTGACCTTTGGCGGGGTAGCTCCTACGAGCAGTACTTC.

The V and J genes are TRBV28 and TRBJ1-5; 8 bases are shared with TRBD1. Looked up from germline, CDR1 is MDHEN and CDR2 is SYDVKM. The V segment lost 8 bases and the J segment 2 bases; nucleotides outside the gene matches: 11. This CDR3 is 16 amino acids long. CDR3 sequence: CASVINGQGRNQPQHF. DNA of the CDR3: TGTGCCAGCGTAATTAATGGACAGGGCCGCAATCAGCCCCAGCATTTT.

In nucleotides, the CDR3 is TGTGCCAGCAGTCAGGGGCAAGGACAGGGGGAGCATTTT. Its translation is CASSQGQGQGEHF. The rearrangement joins TRBV27 to TRBJ1-5, with 10 positions matching TRBD1. The V and J ends lost 5 bases and 14 bases, in that order; junction bases with no gene match: 9. This CDR3 comprises 13 residues. Germline values: CDR1 MNHEY, CDR2 SMNVEV (reference sequence).

CDR3 DNA sequence: TGTGCCAGTAGTAGGGGCCATAATGAGTCACCCCTCCACTTT. Residues: CASSRGHNESPLHF. The rearrangement links TRBV19 to TRBJ1-6; possibly TRBD1 for D (5 bases). From germline, CDR1 is LNHDA and CDR2 SQIVND (reference sequence). The CDR3 is 14 amino acids. V was pared by 4 bases and J by 10 bases, with 14 bases between.

Concerning this clone: One end of the junction is discordant with germline, which a read error may explain. The chain uses TRBV7-7 and TRBJ2-3, with TRBD1 identical over 8 bases. The length of the CDR3 is 15 residues. CDR1 and CDR2 (germline): SSHAT, FNYEAQ (reference sequence). CDR3 coding DNA: TGTGCTAGCAGCTTAGGGCAGGGGGCTGGAGATACGCAGTATTTT. Its translation: CASSLGQGAGDTQYF.

The chain joins TRBV10-1 to TRBJ2-1; TRBD2 matches 12 bases. Germline values: CDR1 WNHNN, CDR2 SYGVQD (reference sequence). This CDR3 region has 15 residues. The trim removed 6 bases at V and 9 bases at J, leaving 9 bases unmatched. CDR3 sequence: CASRVASGGASEQFF. CDR3 DNA sequence: TGCGCCAGCAGAGTCGCTAGCGGGGGGGCCAGTGAGCAGTTCTTC.

The V and J genes are TRBV10-3 and TRBJ2-7; 9 bases are a match to TRBD2. J was trimmed by 4 bases and V by 8 bases; bases with no gene match: 9. The CDR3 contains 14 residues. CDR1 and CDR2 from the germline V gene are ENHRY and SYGVKD. CDR3 bases: TGTGCCATCTCAATGGCGGGGGGGACGTACGAGCAGTACTTC. The encoded protein is CAISMAGGTYEQYF.

This clone was observed many times. Other nucleotide sequences in the sample specify the same CDR3. The chain carries TRBV5-1 and TRBJ2-7; D ambiguous. Trimming left V 0 bases short and J 2 bases short, with 9 bases between. The CDR3 is 14 residues long. Germline V lookup: CDR1 SGHRS, CDR2 YFSETQ. CDR3 nucleotide sequence: TGCGCCAGCAGCTTGGTAGTGAGCCCCTACGAGCAGTACTTC. It encodes CASSLVVSPYEQYF.

The V gene is TRBV18, the J gene TRBJ2-7; 12 bases fit TRBD2. J lost 5 bases, V lost 2 bases, and 4 bases had no gene match. This CDR3 region has 15 residues. Germline CDR1 is KGHSH and CDR2 is LQKENI. The CDR3 DNA reads as TGTGCCAGCTCACCAAAACGGACTAGCGGGAACGAGCAGTACTTC. Translation: CASSPKRTSGNEQYF.

The chain is built from TRBV7-2 and TRBJ2-3; TRBD2 aligns across 7 bases. The V gene end was trimmed by 2 bases and the J gene end by 4 bases; junction bases not matched to a gene: 6. Germline CDR1 SGHTA, CDR2 FQGNSA. This CDR3 spans 15 amino acids. Here the CDR3 DNA reads TGTGCCAGCAGCTTACTAGTCCGGGGGGCAGATACGCAGTATTTT. Its protein is CASSLLVRGADTQYF.

The chain links TRBV2 to TRBJ1-6, with no clear D. Germline-derived CDR1 and CDR2 are SNHLY and FYNNEI. This CDR3 has 14 amino acids. Trimming took 1 base from V and 6 from J, leaving 7 bases between them. The CDR3: CASSEESINSPLHF. The CDR3 DNA reads TGTGCCAGCAGTGAAGAGAGTATTAATTCACCCCTCCACTTT.